These T cell receptor beta chains were read from a single sample in a study of siplizumab effects on memory and regulatory T cells. Using immunoSEQ multiplex PCR, the repertoire was profiled, and TCRdb retains in-frame clones only, with some absent. This repertoire shows tens of thousands of clones, 90% to 97% found once; its top ten account for 0.08% to 0.1%. Sequencing used naive CD8+ T cells sorted from blood. These receptor sequences come from a human donor in good health. Each CDR3 is given without its conserved first and last residue. For some rows the clone size is stated as once, few or many, or as a class when expanded; others skip it.

abundance: NA
v_gene: TRBV29-1
CDR3aa: SVDLTGGTEAF

abundance: NA
v_gene: TRBV29-1
CDR3aa: SPQLNNEQF

abundance: NA
v_gene: TRBV18
CDR3aa: ASSPPEGLGEKLF

abundance: NA
v_gene: TRBV27
CDR3aa: ASSLSGRTYEQY

abundance: NA
v_gene: TRBV9
CDR3aa: ASSAYSLSTDTQY

abundance: NA
v_gene: TRBV9
CDR3aa: ASSDGQGSPYEQY

abundance: NA
v_gene: TRBV15
CDR3aa: ATSRVGTEAF

abundance: NA
v_gene: TRBV2
CDR3aa: ASIPDEGLNEKLF

abundance: NA
v_gene: TRBV10-3
CDR3aa: AISESGTGELF

abundance: NA
v_gene: TRBV28
CDR3aa: ASSWGQGNGQPQH

abundance: NA
v_gene: TRBV2
CDR3aa: ASSDPRGLNYEQY

abundance: NA
v_gene: TRBV21-1
CDR3aa: ASSSSTGPGKNTGELF

abundance: NA
v_gene: TRBV6-6
CDR3aa: ASRTLTGDTEAF

abundance: NA
v_gene: TRBV27
CDR3aa: ASTPTTGVSNGYT

abundance: NA
v_gene: TRBV5-1
CDR3aa: ASSSGIGGFGTEAF

abundance: NA
v_gene: TRBV7-3
CDR3aa: ASSFLGADEQF

abundance: NA
v_gene: TRBV25-1
CDR3aa: ASSDNIRGYEQY

abundance: once
v_gene: TRBV11-2
CDR3aa: ASSLGLSPSYEQY

abundance: NA
v_gene: TRBV10-3
CDR3aa: AISARDLGYNEQF

abundance: NA
v_gene: TRBV6-1
CDR3aa: ASTQGEGGTDTQY